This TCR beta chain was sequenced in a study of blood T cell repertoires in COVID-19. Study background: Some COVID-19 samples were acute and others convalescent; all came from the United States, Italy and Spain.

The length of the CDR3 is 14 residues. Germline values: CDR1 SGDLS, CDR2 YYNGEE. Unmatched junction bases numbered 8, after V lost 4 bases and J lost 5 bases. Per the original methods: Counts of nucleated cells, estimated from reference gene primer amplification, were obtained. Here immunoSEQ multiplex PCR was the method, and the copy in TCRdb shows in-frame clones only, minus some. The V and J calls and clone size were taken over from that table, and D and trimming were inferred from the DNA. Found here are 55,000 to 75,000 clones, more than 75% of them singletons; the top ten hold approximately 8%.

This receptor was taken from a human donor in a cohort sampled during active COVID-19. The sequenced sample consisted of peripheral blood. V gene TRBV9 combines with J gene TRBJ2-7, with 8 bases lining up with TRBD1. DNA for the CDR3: TGTGCCAGCAGCCCAGGACAGGGACCCCACGAGCAGTACTTC. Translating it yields CASSPGQGPHEQYF.